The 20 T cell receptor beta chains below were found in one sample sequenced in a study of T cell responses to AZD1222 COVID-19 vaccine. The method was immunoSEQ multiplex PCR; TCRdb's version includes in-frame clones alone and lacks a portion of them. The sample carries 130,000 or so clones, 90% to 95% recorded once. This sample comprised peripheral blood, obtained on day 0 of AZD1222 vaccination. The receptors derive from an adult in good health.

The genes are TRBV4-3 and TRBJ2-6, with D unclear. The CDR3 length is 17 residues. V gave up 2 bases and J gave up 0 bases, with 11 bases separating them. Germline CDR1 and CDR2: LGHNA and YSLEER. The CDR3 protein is CASSQSTAYSGANVLTF. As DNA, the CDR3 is TGCGCCAGCAGCCAATCGACCGCTTACTCTGGGGCCAACGTCCTGACTTTC.

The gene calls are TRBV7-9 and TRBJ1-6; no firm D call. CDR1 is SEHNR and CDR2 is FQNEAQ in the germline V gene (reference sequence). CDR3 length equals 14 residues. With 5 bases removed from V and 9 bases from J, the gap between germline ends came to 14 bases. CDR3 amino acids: CASSVREGASPLHF. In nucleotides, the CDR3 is TGTGCCAGCAGCGTCCGGGAGGGTGCTTCACCCCTCCACTTT.

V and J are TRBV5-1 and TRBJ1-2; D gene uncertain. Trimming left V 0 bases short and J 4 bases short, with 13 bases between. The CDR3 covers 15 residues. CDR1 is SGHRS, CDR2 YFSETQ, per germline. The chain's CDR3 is CASSLGSSNPYGYTF. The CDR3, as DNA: TGCGCCAGCAGCTTGGGGTCCAGTAACCCCTATGGCTACACCTTC. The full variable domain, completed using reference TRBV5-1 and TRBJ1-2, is KAGVTQTPRYLIKTRGQQVTLSCSPISGHRSVSWYQQTPGQGLQFLFEYFSETQRNKGNFPGRFSGRQFSNSRSEMNVSTLELGDSALYLCASSLGSSNPYGYTFGSGTRLTVV.

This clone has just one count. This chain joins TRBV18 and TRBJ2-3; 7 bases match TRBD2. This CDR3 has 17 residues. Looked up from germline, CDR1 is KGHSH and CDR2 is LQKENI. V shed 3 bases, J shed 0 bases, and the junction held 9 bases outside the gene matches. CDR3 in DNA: TGTGCCAGCTCACCGTACGTGGAGGGAGGGAGCACAGATACGCAGTATTTT. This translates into CASSPYVEGGSTDTQYF.

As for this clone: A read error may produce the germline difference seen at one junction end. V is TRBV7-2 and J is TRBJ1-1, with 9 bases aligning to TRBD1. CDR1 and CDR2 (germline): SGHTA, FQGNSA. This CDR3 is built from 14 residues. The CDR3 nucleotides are TGTGCCAGCAGCCCGACAGGGGGAACGCTGAAGCTCCTCTTT. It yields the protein CASSPTGGTLKLLF.

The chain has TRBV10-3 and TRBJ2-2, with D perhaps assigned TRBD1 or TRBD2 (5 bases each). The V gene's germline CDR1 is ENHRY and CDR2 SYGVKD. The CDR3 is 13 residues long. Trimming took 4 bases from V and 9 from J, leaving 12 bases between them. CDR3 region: CAISGRDGRELFF. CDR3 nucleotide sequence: TGTGCCATCAGTGGCCGGGACGGGAGGGAGCTGTTTTTT.

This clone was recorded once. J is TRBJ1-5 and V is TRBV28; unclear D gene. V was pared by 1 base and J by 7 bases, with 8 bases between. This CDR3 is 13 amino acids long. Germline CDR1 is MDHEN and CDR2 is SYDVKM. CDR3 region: CASSLLVGQPQHF. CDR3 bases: TGTGCCAGCAGTTTATTAGTCGGGCAGCCCCAGCATTTT.

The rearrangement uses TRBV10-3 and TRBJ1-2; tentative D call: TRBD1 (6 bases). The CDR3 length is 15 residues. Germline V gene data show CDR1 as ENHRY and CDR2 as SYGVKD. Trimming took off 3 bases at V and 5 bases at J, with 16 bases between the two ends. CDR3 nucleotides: TGTGCCATCAGTGACCCCGGGGGCACCGGGTATGGCTACACCTTC. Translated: CAISDPGGTGYGYTF.

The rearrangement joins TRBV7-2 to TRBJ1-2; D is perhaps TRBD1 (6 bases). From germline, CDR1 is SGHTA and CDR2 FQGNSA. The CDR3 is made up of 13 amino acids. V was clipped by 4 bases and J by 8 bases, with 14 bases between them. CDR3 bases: TGTGCCAGCAGCTGGGAGGGGGGGCGCGGCTACACCTTC. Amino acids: CASSWEGGRGYTF.

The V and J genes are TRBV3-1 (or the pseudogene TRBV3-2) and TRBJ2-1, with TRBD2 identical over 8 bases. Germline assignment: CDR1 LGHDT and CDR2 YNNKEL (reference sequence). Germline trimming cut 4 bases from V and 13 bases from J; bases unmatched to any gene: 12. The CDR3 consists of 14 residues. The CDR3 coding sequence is TGTGCCAGCAGCCCCAGGACTAGCATGGGGGAACAGTTCTTC. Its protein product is CASSPRTSMGEQFF.

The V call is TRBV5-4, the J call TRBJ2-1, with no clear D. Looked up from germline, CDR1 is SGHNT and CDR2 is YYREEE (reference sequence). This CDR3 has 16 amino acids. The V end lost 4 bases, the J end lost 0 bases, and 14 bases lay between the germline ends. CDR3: CASSPEPLSSYNEQFF. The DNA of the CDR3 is TGTGCCAGCAGCCCCGAACCACTAAGCTCCTACAATGAGCAGTTCTTC. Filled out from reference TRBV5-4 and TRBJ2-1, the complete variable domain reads ETGVTQSPTHLIKTRGQQVTLRCSSQSGHNTVSWYQQALGQGPQFIFQYYREEENGRGNFPPRFSGLQFPNYSSELNVNALELDDSALYLCASSPEPLSSYNEQFFGPGTRLTVL.

The CDR3 DNA is TGCGCCAGCAGGGACAGGGTAGATCAGCCCCAGCATTTT. Its translation is CASRDRVDQPQHF. The chain combines TRBV5-1 with TRBJ1-5; TRBD1 agrees at 8 bases. J lost 5 bases, V lost 5 bases, and 3 bases had no gene match. The CDR3 consists of 13 residues. Germline V gene lookup returns CDR1 SGHRS and CDR2 YFSETQ.

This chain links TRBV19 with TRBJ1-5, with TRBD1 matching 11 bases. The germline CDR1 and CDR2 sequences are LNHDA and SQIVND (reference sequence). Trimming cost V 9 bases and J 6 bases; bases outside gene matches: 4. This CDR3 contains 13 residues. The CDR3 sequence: CASRDRGIQPQHF. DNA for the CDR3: TGTGCCAGCAGGGACAGGGGGATTCAGCCCCAGCATTTT.

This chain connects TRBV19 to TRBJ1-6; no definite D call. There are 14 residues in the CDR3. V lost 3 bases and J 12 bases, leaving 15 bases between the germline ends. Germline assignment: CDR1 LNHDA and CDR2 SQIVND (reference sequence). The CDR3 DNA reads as TGTGCCAGTAGTATCCCCCTGCGTCTTGGACCCCTCCACTTT. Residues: CASSIPLRLGPLHF.

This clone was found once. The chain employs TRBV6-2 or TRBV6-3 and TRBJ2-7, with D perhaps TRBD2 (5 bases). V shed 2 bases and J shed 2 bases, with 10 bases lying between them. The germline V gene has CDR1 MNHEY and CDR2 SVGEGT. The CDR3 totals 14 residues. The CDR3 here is CASSYPGGPYEQYF. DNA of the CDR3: TGTGCCAGCAGTTACCCCGGCGGGCCCTACGAGCAGTACTTC.

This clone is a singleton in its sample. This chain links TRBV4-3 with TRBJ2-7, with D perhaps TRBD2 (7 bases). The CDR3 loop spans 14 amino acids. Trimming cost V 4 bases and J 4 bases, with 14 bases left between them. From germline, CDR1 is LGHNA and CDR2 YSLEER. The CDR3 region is CASSRGRGGYEQYF. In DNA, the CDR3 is TGCGCCAGCAGCCGTGGCAGGGGAGGGTACGAGCAGTACTTC.

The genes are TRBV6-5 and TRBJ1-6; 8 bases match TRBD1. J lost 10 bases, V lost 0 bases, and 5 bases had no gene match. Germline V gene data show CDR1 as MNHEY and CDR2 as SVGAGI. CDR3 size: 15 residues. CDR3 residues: CASSYSQGAGSPLHF. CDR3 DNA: TGTGCCAGCAGTTACTCTCAGGGGGCGGGATCACCCCTCCACTTT.

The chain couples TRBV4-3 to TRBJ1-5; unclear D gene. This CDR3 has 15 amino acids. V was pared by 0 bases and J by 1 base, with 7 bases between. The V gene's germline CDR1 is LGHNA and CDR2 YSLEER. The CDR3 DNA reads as TGCGCCAGCAGCCAAGATCACAGAAGCAATCAGCCCCAGCATTTT. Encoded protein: CASSQDHRSNQPQHF.

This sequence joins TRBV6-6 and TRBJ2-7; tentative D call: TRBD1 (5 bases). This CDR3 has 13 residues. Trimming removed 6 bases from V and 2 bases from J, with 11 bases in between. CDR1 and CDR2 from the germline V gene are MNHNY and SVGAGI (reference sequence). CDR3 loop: CASRAGQTYEQYF. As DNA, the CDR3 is TGTGCCAGCAGAGCAGGGCAGACCTACGAGCAGTACTTC.

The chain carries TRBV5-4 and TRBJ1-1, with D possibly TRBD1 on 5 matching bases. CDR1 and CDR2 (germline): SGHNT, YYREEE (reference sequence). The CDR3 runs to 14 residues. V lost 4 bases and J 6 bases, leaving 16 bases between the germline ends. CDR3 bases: TGTGCCAGCAGCGGCGCGGGGCGGATCGCTGAAGCTTTCTTT. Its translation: CASSGAGRIAEAFF.